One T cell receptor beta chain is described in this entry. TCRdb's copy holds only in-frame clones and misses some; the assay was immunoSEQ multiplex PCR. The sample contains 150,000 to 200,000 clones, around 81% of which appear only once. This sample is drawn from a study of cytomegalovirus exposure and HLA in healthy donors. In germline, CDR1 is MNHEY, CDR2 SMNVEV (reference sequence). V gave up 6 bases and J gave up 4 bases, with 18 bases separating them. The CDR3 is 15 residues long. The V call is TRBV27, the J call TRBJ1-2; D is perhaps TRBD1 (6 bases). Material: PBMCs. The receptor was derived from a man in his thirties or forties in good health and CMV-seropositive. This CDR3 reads CASSPRLGAGYGYTF. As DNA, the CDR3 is TGTGCCAGCAGCCCCCGGCTGGGGGCGGGCTATGGCTACACCTTC.